This is a list of T cell receptor beta chains from one sample in a study of cytomegalovirus exposure and HLA in healthy donors. The assay was immunoSEQ multiplex PCR, and TCRdb's table has in-frame clones only and misses some. In the table there are roughly 160,000 clones, roughly 77% of which are singletons. Sequenced material: PBMCs. The receptors were sampled from a woman between 45 and 60 years old in good health and CMV-seropositive. Both conserved end residues are part of each CDR3. D genes are given only for firm matches. The listing skips clone size in some rows; elsewhere it reads once, few, many or a size class.

V gene,D gene,clone size,J gene,CDR3 DNA,CDR3 protein
TRBV7-8,-,few,TRBJ1-5,TGTGCCAGCAGCTTAGCGCGTTCTGAGCCCCAGCATTTT,CASSLARSEPQHF
TRBV19,-,-,TRBJ1-5,TGTGCCAGTACCGCTAGGGGAAGGGCCAGCAATCAGCCCCAGCATTTT,CASTARGRASNQPQHF
TRBV6-5,TRBD1,-,TRBJ1-2,TGTGCCAGCACCGACCTAAGAACAGGGGATGGCTACACCTTC,CASTDLRTGDGYTF
TRBV6-1,-,-,TRBJ1-2,TGTGCCAGCAAACAGGGAAACTATGGCTACACCTTC,CASKQGNYGYTF
TRBV6-5,TRBD1,once,TRBJ2-6,TGTGCCAGCAGTTGGGACAGTCCCTCTGGGGCCAACGTCCTGACTTTC,CASSWDSPSGANVLTF
TRBV7-8,-,-,TRBJ1-5,TGTGCCAGCAGCTTAGTTCGGTGGGGAGGGCAGCCCCAGCATTTT,CASSLVRWGGQPQHF
TRBV9,TRBD1,-,TRBJ1-3,TGTGCCAGCAGCGTATGGGACAGCCTCTCTGGAAACACCATATATTTT,CASSVWDSLSGNTIYF
TRBV10-3,-,-,TRBJ1-4,TGTGCCATCAGTGGGGGAGGGCAAGAAAAACTGTTTTTT,CAISGGGQEKLFF
TRBV5-5,-,few,TRBJ2-2,TGTGCCAGCAGCTTGTACGGGGACTCCGGGGAGCTGTTTTTT,CASSLYGDSGELFF
TRBV6-1,-,few,TRBJ2-2,TGTGCCAGCAGGCCGGGACTTAGCACCGGGGAGCTGTTTTTT,CASRPGLSTGELFF
TRBV7-3,-,-,TRBJ1-2,TGTGCCAGCAGCGCACAGGGTACCTATGGCTACACCTTC,CASSAQGTYGYTF
TRBV2,TRBD1,-,TRBJ2-2,TGTGCCGGGCTAGGACAGGGGGCCTTCGGGGAACTGTTTTTT,CAGLGQGAFGELFF
TRBV28,TRBD1,-,TRBJ1-3,TGTGCCAGCAGGGACAGGGGTACCAACACCATATATTTT,CASRDRGTNTIYF
TRBV27,TRBD1,-,TRBJ1-2,TGTGCCAGCAGTTTGTCCGGGACAGGGTACTATGGCTACACCTTC,CASSLSGTGYYGYTF
TRBV4-2,-,-,TRBJ2-7,TGTGCCAGCAGCCAGACAGCTTCCTCCTACGAGCAGTACTTC,CASSQTASSYEQYF
TRBV19,-,-,TRBJ2-1,TGTGCCAGTAGTGTCCTGGGACTTGACAATGAGCAGTTCTTC,CASSVLGLDNEQFF
TRBV7-9,TRBD1,-,TRBJ1-5,TGTGCCAGCAGCAGGACCGGGACAGGGGTTCAGCCCCAGCATTTT,CASSRTGTGVQPQHF
TRBV28,-,-,TRBJ1-2,TGTGCCAGCCGAACCATGAAAGGAGGCTTTAACTATGGCTACACCTTC,CASRTMKGGFNYGYTF
TRBV28,-,-,TRBJ2-3,TGTGCCAGCAGTTTCCTAGCGGATACGCAGTATTTT,CASSFLADTQYF
TRBV23-1,-,-,TRBJ2-7,TGCGCCAGCAGTCAATCAATACGGGGAGTTCTTTACGAGCAGTACTTC,CASSQSIRGVLYEQYF
TRBV7-9,-,-,TRBJ2-2,TGTGCCAGCATCCTTGGCGGGTCCACCGGGGAGCTGTTTTTT,CASILGGSTGELFF
TRBV7-9,TRBD1,-,TRBJ1-2,TGTTCCAGCAGCTTCGAGACAGGGGATGGCTACACCTTC,CSSSFETGDGYTF
TRBV7-2,-,-,TRBJ1-1,TGTGCCAGCAGCGTTACTGGGAGGCGGAACACTGAAGCTTTCTTT,CASSVTGRRNTEAFF
TRBV29-1,-,-,TRBJ1-1,TGCAGCGTTGACCTGGGCAGGACTGAAGCTTTCTTT,CSVDLGRTEAFF
TRBV5-4,TRBD1,-,TRBJ2-7,TGTGCCAGCAGCGCTCCCCGGGACAGGGGGCTCGAGCAGTACTTC,CASSAPRDRGLEQYF
TRBV5-4,-,-,TRBJ2-3,TGTGCCAGCAGGCAGGACAGAAGCACAGATACGCAGTATTTT,CASRQDRSTDTQYF
TRBV7-9,TRBD1,-,TRBJ1-4,TGTGCCAGCAGCCCTACCCGACAGGGCTGGGGTGAAAAACTGTTTTTT,CASSPTRQGWGEKLFF
TRBV23-1,TRBD1,-,TRBJ1-2,TGCGCCAGCAGTCAATCGGGGGGGACAGGCCTATATGGCTACACCTTC,CASSQSGGTGLYGYTF
TRBV5-5,-,once,TRBJ1-6,TGTGCCAGCAGCTTGGGTCAGTTGTATAATTCACCCCTCCACTTT,CASSLGQLYNSPLHF
TRBV4-1,-,-,TRBJ2-5,TGCGCCAGCAGCCAAGACGGATCCGGGATTCAAGAGACCCAGTACTTC,CASSQDGSGIQETQYF
TRBV7-2,TRBD2,-,TRBJ2-1,TGTGCCAGCTCGCGACTAGCGGGGGGGATAAGCTCCTACAATGAGCAGTTCTTC,CASSRLAGGISSYNEQFF
TRBV7-2,TRBD2,-,TRBJ2-7,TGTGCCAGCAGCTCCCCGGGGGGGGCCTACGAGCAGTACTTC,CASSSPGGAYEQYF
TRBV28,-,-,TRBJ1-2,TGTGCCAGCAGTTTAATGGCAGGGGTGGGCTACACCTTC,CASSLMAGVGYTF
TRBV18,-,-,TRBJ2-6,TGTGCCAGCTCACCCGTGACTGGCGAGACCTCTGGGGCCAACGTCCTGACTTTC,CASSPVTGETSGANVLTF
TRBV9,-,-,TRBJ1-2,TGTGCCAGCAGGCAGGGTGAGCACTATGGCTACACCTTC,CASRQGEHYGYTF
TRBV5-4,-,-,TRBJ1-3,TGTGCCAGCAGCGTCTCAACAGGGTCTGGAAACACCATATATTTT,CASSVSTGSGNTIYF
TRBV6-1,TRBD1,-,TRBJ2-7,TGTGCCAGCAGTACAAACTCGGGACAGGCCTACGAGCAGTACTTC,CASSTNSGQAYEQYF
TRBV5-1,TRBD2,-,TRBJ2-7,TGCGCCAGCAGCTTCTCGACTAGCGGGACCTACGAGCAGTACTTC,CASSFSTSGTYEQYF
TRBV7-2,-,-,TRBJ1-1,TGTGCCAGCCGCAGACAGACAACTGAAGCTTTCTTT,CASRRQTTEAFF
TRBV4-3,TRBD1,-,TRBJ1-6,TGCGCCAGCAGCCTTCGGGACAGTCGCTCACCCCTCCACTTT,CASSLRDSRSPLHF
TRBV2,-,-,TRBJ1-6,TGTGCCAGCACCGCATTTCTGACTGGGGCCCTTTCACCCCTCCACTTT,CASTAFLTGALSPLHF
TRBV7-3,-,-,TRBJ2-3,TGTGCCAGCAGCTCCATGACTAGCACAGATACGCAGTATTTT,CASSSMTSTDTQYF
TRBV28,-,-,TRBJ2-3,TGTGCCAGCAGTTCCATCCTTGGACAGCGAGGGACAGATACGCAGTATTTT,CASSSILGQRGTDTQYF
TRBV28,-,-,TRBJ1-2,TGTGCCAACTACAGGCTCTTCTATGGCTACACCTTC,CANYRLFYGYTF
TRBV7-2,TRBD1,-,TRBJ2-1,TGTGCCAGCAGATCGACAGGGTCGTTTGACAATGAGCAGTTCTTC,CASRSTGSFDNEQFF
TRBV2,-,-,TRBJ1-4,TGTGCCAGCAGGCCTTCCCTGTGGGGGCGAGAAGAAAAACTGTTTTTT,CASRPSLWGREEKLFF
TRBV6-1,TRBD1,once,TRBJ1-2,TGTGCCAGCGACCGGGACAGACATGGCTACACCTTC,CASDRDRHGYTF
TRBV15,-,-,TRBJ2-7,TGTGCCACCTCTCGGACCGGGAGCTCCTACGAGCAGTACTTC,CATSRTGSSYEQYF
TRBV28,TRBD1,-,TRBJ1-3,TGTGCCAGCAGTTCCTATAAATCGGACAGGCCACCCTGGAACACCATATATTTT,CASSSYKSDRPPWNTIYF
TRBV14,-,-,TRBJ2-5,TGTGCCAGCAGCCGAAACTATCGGACGGCGGAGGCCCAGTACTTC,CASSRNYRTAEAQYF
TRBV10-3,-,-,TRBJ2-3,TGTGCCATCAGCCCCCGACAAACCTCCACAGATACGCAGTATTTT,CAISPRQTSTDTQYF
TRBV18,-,-,TRBJ2-5,TGTGCCAGCTCACCACCCGGACAGCAAGAGACCCAGTACTTC,CASSPPGQQETQYF
TRBV5-5,TRBD1,-,TRBJ1-2,TGTGCCAGCAGCTTGGCGTCCGCGGCAGGGGGTTATGGCTACACCTTC,CASSLASAAGGYGYTF